These 31 T cell receptor beta chains share one sample of origin, sequenced in a study of T cell repertoires in cytomegalovirus infection. TCRdb called the reads again in MiXCR, with one record for every CDR3 protein. The sample lists about 770,000 distinct CDR3 sequences, about 27% occurring once. Antigen specificity for these receptors is unknown. Sequenced material: cultured CD8+ T cells from PBMCs, taken from culture after CMV antigen stimulation. The source of these receptors is a human donor in good health (CMV status not recorded). Some clones in this sample may be carry-over from other donors' samples.

The J gene is TRBJ2-7, the V gene TRBV20-1, with 8 bases lining up with TRBD2. This CDR3 contains 16 residues. Germline CDR1 is DFQATT and CDR2 is SNEGSKA (reference sequence). Trimming at V came to 6 bases and at J to 3 bases, leaving 16 bases not matched to a gene. The CDR3 loop reads CSAEDRGGYGVYEQYF. In DNA form, the CDR3 reads TGCAGTGCCGAGGACCGGGGGGGTTACGGGGTCTACGAGCAGTACTTC.

Ten or more counts support this clonotype. The gene calls are TRBV7-9 and TRBJ2-1; the match to TRBD1 covers 9 bases. The germline V gene encodes CDR1 SEHNR and CDR2 FQNEAQ (reference sequence). J was trimmed by 9 bases and V by 7 bases; bases with no gene match: 13. The CDR3 consists of 15 residues. In DNA form, the CDR3 reads TGTGCCAGCACCACGCCAGGACAGGGGAACGGTGAGCAGTTCTTC. Its translation is CASTTPGQGNGEQFF.

This clonotype was seen more than once but under ten times. This chain uses TRBV7-8 with TRBJ1-3; a weak D match, TRBD1 (6 bases). V was clipped by 7 bases and J by 0 bases, with 19 bases between them. Germline CDR1 reads SGHVS; CDR2 reads FQNEAQ. The CDR3 is 17 amino acids. CDR3 sequence reads: CASTLPREGHSGNTIYF. In nucleotides, the CDR3 is TGTGCCAGCACTCTCCCTCGGGAGGGACACTCTGGAAACACCATATATTTT.

This rearrangement joins TRBV6-6 to TRBJ1-6; the match to TRBD1 covers 9 bases. The junction had 6 bases not matched to a gene; V was cut back by 6 bases and J by 6 bases. This CDR3 is built from 15 residues. Per germline, CDR1 MNHNY and CDR2 SVGAGI (reference sequence). CDR3 sequence (DNA): TGTGCCAGCAGCAAAGACAGGGGGATTAATTCACCCCTCCACTTT. Translated: CASSKDRGINSPLHF.

The chain combines TRBV10-3 with TRBJ2-7, with TRBD1 as a possible D gene (6 bases). This CDR3 has 13 residues. Germline V CDR1 and CDR2: ENHRY, SYGVKD. Trimming stripped 3 bases from V and 0 bases from J, with 6 bases between. CDR3 DNA: TGTGCCATCAGTGAAGGGGGCTCCTACGAGCAGTACTTC. Translation: CAISEGGSYEQYF.

The chain uses TRBV4-3 and TRBJ1-2; D not resolved. V gave up 0 bases and J gave up 1 base, with 12 bases separating them. The CDR3 extends over 16 amino acids. CDR1 is LGHNA, CDR2 YSLEER, per germline. As DNA, the CDR3 is TGCGCCAGCAGCCAAGATCAGGCAGGCCTTAACTATGGCTACACCTTC. Encoded protein: CASSQDQAGLNYGYTF.

This clonotype was observed a few times. The V call is TRBV5-8, the J call TRBJ1-5, with D maybe TRBD1 (6 bases). The germline V and J ends were trimmed by 3 bases and 7 bases, with 17 bases remaining between them. Germline V CDR1 and CDR2: SGHTS, YDEGEE. This CDR3 has 15 amino acids. The CDR3: CASSYLVRGNQPQHF. Written as DNA, the CDR3 is TGTGCCAGCAGCTATCTTGTCAGGGGAAACCAGCCCCAGCATTTT.

The rearrangement uses TRBV19 and TRBJ2-1; TRBD2 might be the D (5 bases). Trimming removed 6 bases at V and 8 bases at J, with 17 bases between. The CDR3 has 14 residues. From germline, CDR1 is LNHDA and CDR2 SQIVND (reference sequence). The CDR3 nucleotides read TGTGCCAGTAGCCCGCGAAGCGGTGGGTATGAGCAGTTCTTC. This gives the protein CASSPRSGGYEQFF.

The gene calls are TRBV5-6 and TRBJ2-3; D is possibly TRBD2 (6 bases). This CDR3 spans 17 amino acids. Trimming cost V 4 bases and J 2 bases, with 20 bases left between them. Germline loops: CDR1 SGHDT, CDR2 YYEEEE. Written as DNA, the CDR3 is TGTGCCAGCAGCCGTGGACATGGGAGGACCCTCACAGATACGCAGTATTTT. Translated, it gives CASSRGHGRTLTDTQYF.

The sample holds many counts of this clonotype. J is TRBJ2-7 and V is TRBV7-2, with 8 nucleotides matching TRBD1. This CDR3 has 11 residues. Trimming cost V 4 bases and J 12 bases; bases outside gene matches: 5. CDR1 and CDR2 (germline): SGHTA, FQGNSA. The CDR3 reads CASSSGTGLYV. CDR3 nucleotides: TGTGCCAGCAGCTCCGGGACAGGTCTGTACGTC.

This clonotype turned up a few times. The J gene is TRBJ2-7, the V gene TRBV6-2 or TRBV6-3; 9 bases fit TRBD1. The ends lost 6 bases at V and 3 bases at J; junction bases unmatched: 9. This CDR3 comprises 15 residues. Germline lookup yields CDR1 MNHEY and CDR2 SVGEGT. This CDR3 reads CASSAPGQGFYEQYV. The CDR3 bases are TGTGCCAGCAGCGCCCCGGGACAGGGTTTCTACGAGCAGTACGTC.

The chain employs TRBV4-1 and TRBJ2-1, with 7 bases fitting TRBD1. The CDR3 consists of 16 residues. V lost 2 bases and J lost 4; bases outside the gene matches: 8. Germline V lookup: CDR1 MGHRA, CDR2 YSYEKL. CDR3 DNA sequence: TGCGCCAGCAGCCAACCTTCGGGACAGCCTTACAATGAGCAGTTCTTC. Translation: CASSQPSGQPYNEQFF.

A single count supports this clonotype. The chain combines TRBV4-1 with TRBJ1-5, with unresolved D. The ends were cut back, 0 bases at V and 0 bases at J, with 6 bases in the middle. From germline, CDR1 is MGHRA and CDR2 YSYEKL. The CDR3 runs 15 residues. The CDR3 loop reads CASSQDGSSNQPQHF. The CDR3 DNA reads as TGCGCCAGCAGCCAAGATGGAAGTAGCAATCAGCCCCAGCATTTT.

The chain uses TRBV4-2 and TRBJ2-5; 11 nucleotides align to TRBD1. Germline lookup yields CDR1 LGHNA and CDR2 YNFKEQ. This CDR3 spans 19 amino acids. The V segment lost 0 bases and the J segment 5 bases; nucleotides outside the gene matches: 14. This chain's CDR3 is CASSQDLSRRGDRGETQYF. For the CDR3, the DNA is TGTGCCAGCAGCCAAGACCTGTCCCGCCGGGGGGACAGGGGGGAGACCCAGTACTTC.

The chain combines TRBV19 with TRBJ2-7; D not certain. The CDR3 loop spans 11 amino acids. V lost 8 bases and J 6 bases, leaving 11 bases between the germline ends. Germline CDR1 reads LNHDA; CDR2 reads SQIVND (reference sequence). As DNA, the CDR3 is TGTGCCAGTGGCCCTGTACTCGAGCAGTACTTC. It specifies CASGPVLEQYF.

Here the CDR3 reads CASGLGVTSNQPQHF. The DNA of the CDR3 is TGTGCTAGTGGTCTTGGTGTCACATCCAATCAGCCCCAGCATTTT. The V and J genes are TRBV12-5 and TRBJ1-5; no clear D. Germline V gives CDR1 LGHNT, CDR2 FRNRAP. This CDR3 is 15 amino acids long. V gave up 5 bases and J gave up 3 bases, with 14 bases separating them.

The genes are TRBV30 and TRBJ1-1; maybe TRBD1 (5 bases). Germline V lookup: CDR1 GTSNPN, CDR2 SVGIG (reference sequence). The V and J ends lost 4 bases and 9 bases respectively, with 33 bases between them. The CDR3 runs 18 residues. The CDR3 DNA reads as TGTGCCTGGAAGCCGGGCGGAGGCACTGTTATGAATGGGGGGAAAGCTTTCTTT. This encodes CAWKPGGGTVMNGGKAFF.

V gene TRBV10-3 combines with J gene TRBJ1-2, with 7 positions matching TRBD1. J was trimmed by 0 bases and V by 7 bases; bases with no gene match: 8. Per the germline V gene, CDR1 is ENHRY and CDR2 is SYGVKD. The CDR3 length is 15 residues. CDR3 region: CAIKLDRPANYGYTF. For the CDR3, the DNA is TGTGCCATCAAGCTGGACAGGCCAGCTAACTATGGCTACACCTTC.

A few counts support this clonotype. The chain is built from TRBV6-4 and TRBJ1-3; a weak D match, TRBD1 (5 bases). Trimming took off 3 bases at V and 0 bases at J, with 27 bases between the two ends. This CDR3 has 21 residues. CDR1 MRHNA and CDR2 SNTAGT come from the germline V gene. The CDR3 region has the DNA TGTGCCAGCAGTGATCGAACACCGGGGCAGTTTAATACTTACTCTGGAAACACCATATATTTT. Its translation is CASSDRTPGQFNTYSGNTIYF.

The chain uses TRBV6-1 and TRBJ2-1; D may match TRBD1 or TRBD2 (6 bases each). This CDR3 is built from 17 residues. Germline CDR1 is MNHNS and CDR2 is SASEGT. V was cut by 4 bases and J by 4 bases, with 20 bases left in between. Written as DNA, the CDR3 is TGTGCCAGCAGTGCACCTGAGTGGGGGGCGACTTACAATGAGCAGTTCTTC. Translation: CASSAPEWGATYNEQFF.

V gene TRBV27 combines with J gene TRBJ1-5, with D perhaps TRBD1 (6 bases). With 5 bases removed from V and 6 bases from J, the gap between germline ends came to 11 bases. The length of the CDR3 is 13 residues. Germline values: CDR1 MNHEY, CDR2 SMNVEV (reference sequence). CDR3 sequence reads: CASSDTGLQPQHF. The CDR3, as DNA: TGTGCCAGCAGTGACACAGGGCTTCAGCCCCAGCATTTT.

The rearrangement joins TRBV15 to TRBJ1-4; D may be TRBD1 (5 bases). The CDR3 runs to 15 residues. CDR1 LNHNV and CDR2 YYDKDF come from the germline V gene (reference sequence). V lost 1 base, J lost 8 bases, and 14 bases lay in between. CDR3 DNA sequence: TGTGCCACCAGCAGAGTAGGCAGGGAGGGGGAAAAACTGTTTTTT. It yields the protein CATSRVGREGEKLFF.

This clonotype has at least ten counts. The CDR3 DNA follows: TGTGCCAGCGGCGGGTCACCCCTCCACTTT. It codes for CASGGSPLHF. The chain recombines TRBV12-3 or TRBV12-4 with TRBJ1-6; D call uncertain. Between the trimmed V and J ends, which lost 8 bases and 10 bases, there was a span of 6 bases. The CDR3 runs to 10 residues.

The sample holds a few counts of this clonotype. V gene TRBV5-1 combines with J gene TRBJ1-1; D is ambiguous. CDR1 is SGHRS and CDR2 is YFSETQ in the germline V gene. CDR3 length: 13 amino acids. V was cut by 1 base and J by 4 bases, with 8 bases left in between. The chain's CDR3 is CASSLKELTEAFF. DNA for the CDR3: TGCGCCAGCAGCTTGAAGGAGCTCACTGAAGCTTTCTTT.

This clonotype was counted many times. The J gene is TRBJ2-1, the V gene TRBV4-1, with 7 bases fitting TRBD2. The CDR3 runs to 14 residues. Trimming at V came to 5 bases and at J to 0 bases, leaving 1 base not matched to a gene. The germline gives CDR1 MGHRA, CDR2 YSYEKL. The CDR3 protein is CASSSGDSYNEQFF. The CDR3 nucleotides read TGCGCCAGCAGCAGCGGGGACTCCTACAATGAGCAGTTCTTC.

The V gene is TRBV20-1, the J gene TRBJ1-5, with TRBD1 identical over 7 bases. This CDR3 has 16 residues. V was pared by 0 bases and J by 0 bases, with 5 bases of the junction left unmatched. Germline values: CDR1 DFQATT, CDR2 SNEGSKA (reference sequence). CDR3 region: CSARDTGAYSNQPQHF. CDR3 in DNA: TGCAGTGCTAGAGATACAGGGGCCTATAGCAATCAGCCCCAGCATTTT.

The chain carries TRBV5-6 and TRBJ1-3, with D hard to call. The CDR3 totals 15 residues. The germline V gene has CDR1 SGHDT and CDR2 YYEEEE. V lost 1 base, J lost 0 bases, and 8 bases lay in between. The CDR3 DNA is TGTGCCAGCAGCTTGAAACAACTCTCTGGAAACACCATATATTTT. The encoded protein is CASSLKQLSGNTIYF.

The chain is built from TRBV7-8 and TRBJ1-1; D is uncertain. Germline values: CDR1 SGHVS, CDR2 FQNEAQ. The CDR3 contains 11 residues. The germline V and J ends were trimmed by 5 bases and 8 bases, with 9 bases remaining between them. Here the CDR3 DNA reads TGTGCCAGCAGCGCTAATAGCGAAGCTTTCTTT. Translating gives CASSANSEAFF.

This clonotype was counted a few times. This chain joins TRBV19 and TRBJ1-1, with D possibly TRBD1 on 5 matching bases. This CDR3 region has 14 residues. CDR1 is LNHDA and CDR2 is SQIVND in the germline V gene (reference sequence). V was shortened by 3 bases and J by 5 bases, with 13 bases between the two germline ends. The CDR3 DNA sequence: TGTGCCAGTAGTATTAAGGGGAGGGAAACTGAAGCTTTCTTT. Encoded protein: CASSIKGRETEAFF.

V usage is TRBV2 and J usage is TRBJ2-7; D is possibly TRBD1 (6 bases). The V and J ends lost 7 bases and 5 bases respectively, with 15 bases between them. This CDR3 has 13 residues. From germline, CDR1 is SNHLY and CDR2 FYNNEI. The CDR3 bases are TGTGCCAGCACTGGGACACAAGACAACGAGCAGTACTTC. It specifies CASTGTQDNEQYF.

The CDR3 region is CSAREQPAAGAFF. Here the CDR3 DNA reads TGCAGTGCTAGAGAACAGCCTGCCGCCGGAGCTTTCTTT. The chain recombines TRBV20-1 with TRBJ1-1, with D unresolved. The CDR3 consists of 13 residues. In germline, CDR1 is DFQATT, CDR2 SNEGSKA (reference sequence). The V end was cut by 0 bases, the J end by 10 bases, with 15 bases between.